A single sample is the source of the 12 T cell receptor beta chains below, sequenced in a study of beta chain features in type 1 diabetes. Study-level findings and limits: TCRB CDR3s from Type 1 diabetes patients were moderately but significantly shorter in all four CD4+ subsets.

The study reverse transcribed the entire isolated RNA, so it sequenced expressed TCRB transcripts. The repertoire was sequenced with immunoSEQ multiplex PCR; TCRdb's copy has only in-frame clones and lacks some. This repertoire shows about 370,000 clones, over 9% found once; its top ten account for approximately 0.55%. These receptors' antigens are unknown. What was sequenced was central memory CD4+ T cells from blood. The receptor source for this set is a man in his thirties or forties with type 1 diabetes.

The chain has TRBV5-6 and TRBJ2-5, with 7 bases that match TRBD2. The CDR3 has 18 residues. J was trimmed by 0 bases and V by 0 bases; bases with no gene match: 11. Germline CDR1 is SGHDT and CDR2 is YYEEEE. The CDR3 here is CASSLGGSGFVDQETQYF. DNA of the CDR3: TGTGCCAGCAGCTTGGGCGGGAGCGGCTTCGTGGACCAAGAGACCCAGTACTTC.

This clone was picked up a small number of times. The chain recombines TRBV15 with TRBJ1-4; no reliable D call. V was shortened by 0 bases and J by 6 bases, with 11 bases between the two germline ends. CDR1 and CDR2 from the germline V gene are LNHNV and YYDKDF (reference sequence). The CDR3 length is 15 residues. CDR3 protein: CATSREDADYEKLFF. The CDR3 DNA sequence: TGTGCCACCAGCAGAGAGGATGCCGACTATGAAAAACTGTTTTTT. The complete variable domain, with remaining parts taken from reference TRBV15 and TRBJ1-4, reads DAMVIQNPRYQVTQFGKPVTLSCSQTLNHNVMYWYQQKSSQAPKLLFHYYDKDFNNEADTPDNFQSRRPNTSFCFLDIRSPGLGDTAMYLCATSREDADYEKLFFGSGTQLSVL.

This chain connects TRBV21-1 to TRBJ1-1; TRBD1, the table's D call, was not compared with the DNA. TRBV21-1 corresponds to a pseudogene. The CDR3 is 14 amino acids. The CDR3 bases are TGTGCCAGCAGCAAAAGGGGTGAAATCACTGAAGCTTTCTTT. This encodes CASSKRGEITEAFF.

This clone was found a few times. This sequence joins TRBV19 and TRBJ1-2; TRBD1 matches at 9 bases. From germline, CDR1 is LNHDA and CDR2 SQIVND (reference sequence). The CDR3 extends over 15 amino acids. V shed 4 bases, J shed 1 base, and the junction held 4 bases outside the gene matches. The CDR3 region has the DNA TGTGCCAGTAGTACGGGACAGGGATTTAACTATGGCTACACCTTC. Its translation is CASSTGQGFNYGYTF.

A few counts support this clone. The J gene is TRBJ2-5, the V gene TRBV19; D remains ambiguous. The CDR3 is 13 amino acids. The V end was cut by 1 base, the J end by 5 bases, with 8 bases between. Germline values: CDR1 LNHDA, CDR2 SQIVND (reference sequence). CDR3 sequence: CASSIARAETQYF. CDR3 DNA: TGTGCCAGTAGTATAGCCCGAGCTGAGACCCAGTACTTC. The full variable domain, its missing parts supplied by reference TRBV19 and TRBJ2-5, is DGGITQSPKYLFRKEGQNVTLSCEQNLNHDAMYWYRQDPGQGLRLIYYSQIVNDFQKGDIAEGYSVSREKKESFPLTVTSAQKNPTAFYLCASSIARAETQYFGPGTRLLVL.

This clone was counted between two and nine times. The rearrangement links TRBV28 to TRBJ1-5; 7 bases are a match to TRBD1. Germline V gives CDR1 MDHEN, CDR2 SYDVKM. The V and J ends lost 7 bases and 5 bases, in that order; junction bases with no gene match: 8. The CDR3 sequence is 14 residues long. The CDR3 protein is CASTQGGSHQPQHF. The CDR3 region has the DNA TGTGCCAGCACCCAGGGGGGGTCGCATCAGCCCCAGCATTTT.

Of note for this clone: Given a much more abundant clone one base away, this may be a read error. This CDR3 is CASSPDRDTEAFF. DNA for the CDR3: TGTGCCAGCAGCCCGGACAGGGACACTGAAGCTTTCTTT. The genes are TRBV7-7 and TRBJ1-1, with TRBD1 matching over 8 bases. The CDR3 sequence is 13 residues long. Germline V gene sequence: CDR1 SSHAT, CDR2 FNYEAQ (reference sequence). With V trimmed by 5 bases and J by 3 bases, 2 bases remained unmatched.

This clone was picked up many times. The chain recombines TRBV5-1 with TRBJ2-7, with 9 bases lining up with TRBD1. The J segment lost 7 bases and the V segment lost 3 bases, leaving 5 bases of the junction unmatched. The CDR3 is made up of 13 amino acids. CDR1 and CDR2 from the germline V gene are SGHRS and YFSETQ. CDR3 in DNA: TGCGCCAGCAGCTACGGACAGGGGAAGGAGCAGTACTTC. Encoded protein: CASSYGQGKEQYF. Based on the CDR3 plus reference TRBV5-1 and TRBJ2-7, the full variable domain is KAGVTQTPRYLIKTRGQQVTLSCSPISGHRSVSWYQQTPGQGLQFLFEYFSETQRNKGNFPGRFSGRQFSNSRSEMNVSTLELGDSALYLCASSYGQGKEQYFGPGTRLTVT.

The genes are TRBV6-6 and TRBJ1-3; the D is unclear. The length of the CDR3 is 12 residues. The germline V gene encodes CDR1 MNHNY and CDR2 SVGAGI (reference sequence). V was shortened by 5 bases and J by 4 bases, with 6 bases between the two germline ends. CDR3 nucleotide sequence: TGTGCCAGCAGTGGACGAGGAAACACCATATATTTT. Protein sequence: CASSGRGNTIYF.

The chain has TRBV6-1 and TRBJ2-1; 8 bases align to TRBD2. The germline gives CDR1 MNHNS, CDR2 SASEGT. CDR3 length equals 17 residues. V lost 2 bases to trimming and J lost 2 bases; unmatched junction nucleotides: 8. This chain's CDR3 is CASSEYSGAATYNEQFF. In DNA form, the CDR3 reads TGTGCCAGCAGTGAATATAGCGGGGCAGCGACCTACAATGAGCAGTTCTTC.

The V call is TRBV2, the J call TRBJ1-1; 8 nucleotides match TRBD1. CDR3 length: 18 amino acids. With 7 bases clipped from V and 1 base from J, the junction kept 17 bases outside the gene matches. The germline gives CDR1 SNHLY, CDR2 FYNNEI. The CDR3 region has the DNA TGTGCCAGCAAGGAGATCACAGGGGGTCAGCGTAGGAACACTGAAGCTTTCTTT. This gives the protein CASKEITGGQRRNTEAFF.

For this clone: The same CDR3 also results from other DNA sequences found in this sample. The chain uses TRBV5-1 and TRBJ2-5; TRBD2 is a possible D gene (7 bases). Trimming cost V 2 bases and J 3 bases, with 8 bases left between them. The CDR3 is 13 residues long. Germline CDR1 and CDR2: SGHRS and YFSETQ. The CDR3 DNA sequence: TGCGCCAGCAGCTTAGGGGGGGAAGAGACCCAGTACTTC. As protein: CASSLGGEETQYF.